Described below is a single T cell receptor (beta chain) sequence and its context. The data originate from a study of blood T cell repertoires in COVID-19. Overall study: Sites across the United States, Italy and Spain contributed samples from acute and convalescent COVID-19. Sample material is recorded as cDNA or gDNA derived from T cells, B-cell-depleted T cells, or PBMCs.

Seattle patient enrollment occurred during active infection, with longitudinal follow-up thereafter. Authors' processing steps: Counts of nucleated cells, estimated from reference gene primer amplification, were obtained. The table came from immunoSEQ multiplex PCR; TCRdb's copy has only in-frame clones and leaves some out. V, J and clone size reflect that table, while D and trimming were determined from the DNA. This sample has roughly 160,000 clones, with about 87% found just once. In germline, CDR1 is LNHDA, CDR2 SQIVND (reference sequence). The CDR3 is 13 residues long. The J segment lost 7 bases and the V segment lost 5 bases, leaving 7 bases of the junction unmatched.

The V call is TRBV19, the J call TRBJ1-1, with 7 positions matching TRBD1. Input material: peripheral blood. The sequence was collected from a woman older than 75 with COVID-19, enrolled during active disease. In nucleotides, the CDR3 is TGTGCCAGTAGTGCAAGACAGGGTGGTGAAGCTTTCTTT. It translates to CASSARQGGEAFF.